The rows below give T cell receptor beta chains drawn from one sample of a study of T-cell reconstitution after alpha-beta-depleted transplantation in children. TCRdb re-called the PCR reads with MiXCR, one entry per CDR3 protein. The table includes roughly 200,000 distinct CDR3 sequences, approximately 11% detected once. The input for sequencing was PBMCs, taken before TCRalphabeta/CD19-depleted stem cell transplant. These receptors all stem from a child younger than two with acute myeloid leukemia, due to receive a stem cell transplant. CDR3s include the opening cysteine and the closing phenylalanine or tryptophan. The D gene is left open where the match is weak. Size tells how often a clone was seen (once, few, many) or the class of an expanded clone, and some rows leave it out.

J,size,D,V,DNA,CDR3
TRBJ1-4,.,TRBD1,TRBV10-2,TGCGCCAGCAGAGACAGGGGGATAGAAAAACTGTTTTTT,CASRDRGIEKLFF
TRBJ1-1,many,.,TRBV5-1,TGCGCCAGCAGCCATACACCCGGACAGTTGAACACTGAAGCTTTCTTT,CASSHTPGQLNTEAFF
TRBJ2-7,many,TRBD1,TRBV20-1,TGCAGTGCTGTCCGGGACAGGGGACACGAGCAGTACTTC,CSAVRDRGHEQYF
TRBJ2-5,few,.,TRBV5-5,TGTGCCAGCGGAGTGGAGACCCAGTACTTC,CASGVETQYF
TRBJ1-1,many,TRBD1,TRBV5-1,TGCGCCAGCAGCTTGGGTGGGACAGGGTACACTGAAGCTTTCTTT,CASSLGGTGYTEAFF
TRBJ2-2,many,TRBD2,TRBV27,TGTGCCAGCAGGGGAGCGGGAGTTACCGGGGAGCTGTTTTTT,CASRGAGVTGELFF
TRBJ2-5,many,.,TRBV27,TGTGCCAGCAGTTTAAGGGAACTGATCCAAGAGACCCAGTACTTC,CASSLRELIQETQYF
TRBJ2-1,many,TRBD2,TRBV20-1,TGCAGTGTTAGCGGGACCCACAATGAGCAGTTCTTC,CSVSGTHNEQFF
TRBJ2-2,many,.,TRBV5-1,TGCGCCAGCAGCTCGACAGAGACCGGGGAGCTGTTTTTT,CASSSTETGELFF
TRBJ1-2,many,TRBD1,TRBV12-3/TRBV12-4,TGTGCCAGCAGGGAGGGACAGAGCTATGGCTACACCTTC,CASREGQSYGYTF
TRBJ1-2,few,.,TRBV18,TGTGCCAGCCCATCCCGGGAGTCTTCTAACTATGGCTACACCTTC,CASPSRESSNYGYTF
TRBJ2-1,many,TRBD2,TRBV27,TGTGCCAGCAGTTGGGCGGGAGTTCTTTCCTACAATGAGCAGTTCTTC,CASSWAGVLSYNEQFF
TRBJ2-2,many,.,TRBV11-2,TGTGCCAGCAGCTCGATAAGGGGCACCGGGGAGCTGTTTTTT,CASSSIRGTGELFF
TRBJ2-1,many,.,TRBV7-2,TGTGCCAGCAGCCGACGGACCAGAAATGAGCAGTTCTTC,CASSRRTRNEQFF
TRBJ2-7,.,.,TRBV11-1,TGTGCCAGCAGCCTCGTCTCCCAGGGGTTTTACGAGCAGTACTTC,CASSLVSQGFYEQYF
TRBJ2-5,many,.,TRBV5-1,TGCGCCAGCAGCTTGGTACAGCAGGAAGAGACCCAGTACTTC,CASSLVQQEETQYF
TRBJ2-1,many,TRBD1,TRBV5-1,TGCGCCAGCAGTTGGGGACAGGGCGAGCAGTTCTTC,CASSWGQGEQFF
TRBJ2-1,few,TRBD2,TRBV2,TGTGCCAGCACTAGCGGGGCGGTCTACAATGAGCAGTTCTTC,CASTSGAVYNEQFF
TRBJ2-7,many,.,TRBV6-2/TRBV6-3,TGTGCCAGCAGTTACTCGCTGGTCGGGAGCACCCTCTACGAGCAGTACTTC,CASSYSLVGSTLYEQYF
TRBJ1-4,many,.,TRBV18,TGTGCCAGCTCACCAGGGGGTGAAAAACTGTTTTTT,CASSPGGEKLFF
TRBJ1-3,few,.,TRBV5-1,TGCGCCAGCAGGCAAGCTTTTGGAAACACCATATATTTT,CASRQAFGNTIYF
TRBJ2-2,many,.,TRBV6-5,TGTGCCAGCAGTCCCCGAGGCTTGGCGGGGTCCGGGGAGCTGTTTTTT,CASSPRGLAGSGELFF
TRBJ2-1,.,.,TRBV2,TGTGCCAGCAGTGAAGCCCCTCTAGCGGAGCAGTTCTTC,CASSEAPLAEQFF
TRBJ2-7,many,TRBD2,TRBV7-2,TGTGCCAGCAGCCAGGCGACTAGCGGGGGGACGTACGAGCAGTACTTC,CASSQATSGGTYEQYF
TRBJ2-5,many,TRBD2,TRBV20-1,TGCAGTGCGAACCCTAGTGGGAGGGCCTGGGAGACCCAGTACTTC,CSANPSGRAWETQYF
TRBJ2-3,many,TRBD2,TRBV7-7,TGTGCCAGCAGCTTCGGGCGGGAGCAATCGACCCAACGTGATTGGATCACAGATACGCAGTATTTT,CASSFGREQSTQRDWITDTQYF
TRBJ2-3,many,.,TRBV5-1,TGCGCCAGCAGCTTGGTGGGCTTACGGTGGGAGACTGGAGGTTATTTT,CASSLVGLRWETGGYF
TRBJ1-1,many,.,TRBV11-3,TGTGCCAGCAGCATAACAGCGAACACTGAAGCTTTCTTT,CASSITANTEAFF
TRBJ1-6,many,.,TRBV12-3/TRBV12-4,TGTGCCAGCAGCCTCCAGGGTTTGCCCCTCCACTTT,CASSLQGLPLHF
TRBJ2-5,.,TRBD2,TRBV7-7,TGTGCCAGCAGCTCACAAGAGGCGGGAGTGGGAGAGACCCAGTACTTC,CASSSQEAGVGETQYF
TRBJ2-1,many,TRBD1,TRBV4-1,TGCGCCAGCAGCCAAGATAGGACAGGGGGCTTATGGGGGAGGACCAATGAGCAGTTCTTC,CASSQDRTGGLWGRTNEQFF
TRBJ1-3,many,.,TRBV12-3/TRBV12-4,TGTGCCAGCAGTTTTGTCCAGACAGGCTCTGGAAACACCATATATTTT,CASSFVQTGSGNTIYF
TRBJ2-2,many,TRBD1,TRBV3-1,TGTGCCAGCAGCCGACAGGGAACGGGGGAGCTGTTTTTT,CASSRQGTGELFF
TRBJ1-2,few,TRBD1,TRBV28,TGTGCCAGCAGTTTATACCTGGGACAGGGGTCTGGCTACACCTTC,CASSLYLGQGSGYTF
TRBJ1-4,.,.,TRBV6-1,.,CANSQGQLMKNCFF
TRBJ2-7,many,TRBD2,TRBV12-3/TRBV12-4,TGTGCCAGCAAGGCGCTAGCGGACTACGAGCAGTACTTC,CASKALADYEQYF
TRBJ1-2,many,.,TRBV7-2,TGTGCCAGCAAGGAGGGGTCTGGCTACACCTTC,CASKEGSGYTF
TRBJ1-2,.,TRBD1,TRBV24-1,TGTGCCACCAGTGAGGAGGACAGGGGGAGCTATGGCTACACCTTC,CATSEEDRGSYGYTF
TRBJ2-3,many,.,TRBV12-3/TRBV12-4,TGTGCCAGCGGGTTTGGCGGCGTCGGTGATACGCAGTATTTT,CASGFGGVGDTQYF
TRBJ1-1,many,.,TRBV18,TGTGCCAGCTCACCTTCATTCGGGGGGAACACTGAAGCTTTCTTT,CASSPSFGGNTEAFF
TRBJ1-1,many,TRBD1,TRBV29-1,TGCAGCGCCCGTTGGACAGGGGAGGGGGAAGCTTTCTTT,CSARWTGEGEAFF
TRBJ2-4,many,.,TRBV25-1,TGTGCCAGCAGTGAGGTTAGACTAAAGTCAGGCAAAAACATTCAGTACTTC,CASSEVRLKSGKNIQYF
TRBJ2-1,many,TRBD2,TRBV7-2,TGTGCCAGCACTTTACTGGTTCAGAGACTAGCGGGCAATGAGCAGTTCTTC,CASTLLVQRLAGNEQFF
TRBJ2-7,many,.,TRBV21-1,TGTGCCAGCAGCTTCCACAGGGGCCTCTCCTACGAGCAGTACTTC,CASSFHRGLSYEQYF
TRBJ1-1,many,.,TRBV21-1,TGTGCCAGCAGCACTAGACAGGGGACGAACACTGAAGCTTTCTTT,CASSTRQGTNTEAFF
TRBJ1-5,many,TRBD1,TRBV20-1,TGCAGTGCCAATACAGGGGACATCAATCAGCCCCAGCATTTT,CSANTGDINQPQHF
TRBJ1-5,few,.,TRBV3-1,TGTGCCAGCAGCCAGAACGGTATCAATCAGCCCCAGCATTTT,CASSQNGINQPQHF
TRBJ2-6,few,.,TRBV7-2,TGTGCCAGCAGCTTTAGCGGCTCTGGGGCCAACGTCCTGACTTTC,CASSFSGSGANVLTF
TRBJ2-7,many,TRBD2,TRBV20-1,TGCAGTGCTAGAGACCAAGCCTCGGCTAGCGGCTTCTCCTACGAGCAGTACTTC,CSARDQASASGFSYEQYF